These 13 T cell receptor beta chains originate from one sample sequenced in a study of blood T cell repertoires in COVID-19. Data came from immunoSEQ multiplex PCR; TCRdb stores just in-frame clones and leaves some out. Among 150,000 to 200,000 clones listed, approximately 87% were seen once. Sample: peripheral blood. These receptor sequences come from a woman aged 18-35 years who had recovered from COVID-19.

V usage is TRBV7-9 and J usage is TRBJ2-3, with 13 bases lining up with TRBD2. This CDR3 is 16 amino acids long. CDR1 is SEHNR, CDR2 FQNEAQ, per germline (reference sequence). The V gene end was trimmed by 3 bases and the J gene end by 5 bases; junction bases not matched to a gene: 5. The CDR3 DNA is TGTGCCAGCAGCTTGGGGACTAGCGGGATGAGAGATACGCAGTATTTT. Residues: CASSLGTSGMRDTQYF.

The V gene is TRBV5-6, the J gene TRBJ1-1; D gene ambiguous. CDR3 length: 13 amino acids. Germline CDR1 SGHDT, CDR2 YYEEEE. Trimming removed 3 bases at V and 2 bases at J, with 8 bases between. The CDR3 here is CASSSNSNTEAFF. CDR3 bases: TGTGCCAGCAGCTCTAACAGCAACACTGAAGCTTTCTTT. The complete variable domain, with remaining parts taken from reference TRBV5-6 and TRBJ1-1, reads DAGVTQSPTHLIKTRGQQVTLRCSPKSGHDTVSWYQQALGQGPQFIFQYYEEEERQRGNFPDRFSGHQFPNYSSELNVNALLLGDSALYLCASSSNSNTEAFFGQGTRLTVV.

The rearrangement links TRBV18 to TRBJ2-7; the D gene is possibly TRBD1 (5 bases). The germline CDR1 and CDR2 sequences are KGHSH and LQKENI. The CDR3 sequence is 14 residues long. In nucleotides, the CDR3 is TGTGCCAGCTCCCCACGGACGGACAAATACGAGCAGTACGTC. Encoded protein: CASSPRTDKYEQYV.

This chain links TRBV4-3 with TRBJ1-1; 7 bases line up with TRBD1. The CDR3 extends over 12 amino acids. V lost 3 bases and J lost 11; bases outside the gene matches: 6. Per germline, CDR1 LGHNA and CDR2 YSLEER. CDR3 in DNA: TGCGCCAGCAGCCAGGCCGACAGGGTCGCTTTCTTT. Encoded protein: CASSQADRVAFF.

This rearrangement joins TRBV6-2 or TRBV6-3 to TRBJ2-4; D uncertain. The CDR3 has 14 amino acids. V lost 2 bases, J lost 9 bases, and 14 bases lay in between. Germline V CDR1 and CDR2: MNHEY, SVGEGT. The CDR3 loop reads CASSYPPPRSIQYF. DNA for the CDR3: TGTGCCAGCAGTTACCCGCCTCCTAGGTCCATTCAGTACTTC.

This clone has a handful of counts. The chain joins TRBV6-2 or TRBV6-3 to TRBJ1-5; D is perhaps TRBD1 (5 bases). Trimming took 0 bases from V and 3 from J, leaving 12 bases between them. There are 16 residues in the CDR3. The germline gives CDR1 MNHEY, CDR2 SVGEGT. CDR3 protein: CASSYSKGVSNQPQHF. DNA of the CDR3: TGTGCCAGCAGTTACTCGAAAGGGGTTTCCAATCAGCCCCAGCATTTT.

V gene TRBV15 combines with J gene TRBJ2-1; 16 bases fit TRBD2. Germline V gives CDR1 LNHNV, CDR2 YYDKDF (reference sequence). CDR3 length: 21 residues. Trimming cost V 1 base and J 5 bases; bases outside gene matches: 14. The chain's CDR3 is CATSRGEPGLAGGPVDNEQFF. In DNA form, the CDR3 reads TGTGCCACCAGCAGAGGGGAACCGGGACTAGCGGGAGGGCCGGTAGACAATGAGCAGTTCTTC.

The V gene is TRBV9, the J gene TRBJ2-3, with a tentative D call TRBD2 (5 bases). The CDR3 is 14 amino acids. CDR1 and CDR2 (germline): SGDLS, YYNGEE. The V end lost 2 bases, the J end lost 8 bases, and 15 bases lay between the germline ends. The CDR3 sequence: CASSVSYDAGTQYF. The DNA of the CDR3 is TGTGCCAGCAGCGTTTCGTATGACGCGGGTACGCAGTATTTT.

CDR3 bases: TGTGCCAGCTCACCCCTTGGGACAGGGGGGGACATTCAGTACTTC. This translates into CASSPLGTGGDIQYF. The chain links TRBV18 to TRBJ2-4; TRBD1 aligns across 11 bases. CDR3 length equals 15 residues. V trimming: 3 bases; J trimming: 8 bases; junction bases outside the gene matches: 6. Germline V gives CDR1 KGHSH, CDR2 LQKENI.

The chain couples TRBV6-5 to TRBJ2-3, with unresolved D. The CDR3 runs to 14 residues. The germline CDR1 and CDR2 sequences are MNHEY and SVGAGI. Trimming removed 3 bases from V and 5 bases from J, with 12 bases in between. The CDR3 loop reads CASSYSADRDTQYF. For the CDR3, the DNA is TGTGCCAGCAGTTATTCGGCGGATAGAGATACGCAGTATTTT.

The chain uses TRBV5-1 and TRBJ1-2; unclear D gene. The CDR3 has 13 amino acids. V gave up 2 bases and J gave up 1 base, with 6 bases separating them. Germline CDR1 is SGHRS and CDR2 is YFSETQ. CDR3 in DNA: TGCGCCAGCAGCTTCGACAATAACTATGGCTACACCTTC. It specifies CASSFDNNYGYTF.

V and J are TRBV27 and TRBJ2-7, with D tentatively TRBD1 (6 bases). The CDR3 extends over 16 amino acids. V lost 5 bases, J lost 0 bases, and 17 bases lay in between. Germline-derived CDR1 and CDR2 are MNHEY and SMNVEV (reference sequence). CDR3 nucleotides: TGTGCCAGCAGTCCCCGACAGGTAGGAGCCTCCTACGAGCAGTACTTC. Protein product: CASSPRQVGASYEQYF.

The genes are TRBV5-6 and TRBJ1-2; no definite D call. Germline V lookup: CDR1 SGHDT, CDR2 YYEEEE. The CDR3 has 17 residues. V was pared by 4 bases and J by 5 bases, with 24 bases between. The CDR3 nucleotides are TGTGCCAGCAGCCCAATATCATCCGGGCCTCGGGAATATGGCTACACCTTC. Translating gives CASSPISSGPREYGYTF.